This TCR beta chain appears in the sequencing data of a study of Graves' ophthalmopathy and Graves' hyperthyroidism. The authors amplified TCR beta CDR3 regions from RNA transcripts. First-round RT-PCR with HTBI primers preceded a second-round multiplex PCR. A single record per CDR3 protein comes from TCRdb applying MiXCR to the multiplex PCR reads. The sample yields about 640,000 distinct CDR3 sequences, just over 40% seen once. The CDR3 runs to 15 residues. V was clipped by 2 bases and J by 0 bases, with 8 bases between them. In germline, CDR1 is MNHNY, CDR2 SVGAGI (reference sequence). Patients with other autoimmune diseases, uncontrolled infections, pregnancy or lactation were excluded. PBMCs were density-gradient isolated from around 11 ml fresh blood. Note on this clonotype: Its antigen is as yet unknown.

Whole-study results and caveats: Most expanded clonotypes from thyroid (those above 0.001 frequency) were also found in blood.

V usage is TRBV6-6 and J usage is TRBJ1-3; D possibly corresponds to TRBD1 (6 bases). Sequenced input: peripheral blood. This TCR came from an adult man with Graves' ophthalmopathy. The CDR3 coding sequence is TGTGCCAGCAGTTACGGACAGCACTCTGGAAACACCATATATTTT. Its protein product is CASSYGQHSGNTIYF.